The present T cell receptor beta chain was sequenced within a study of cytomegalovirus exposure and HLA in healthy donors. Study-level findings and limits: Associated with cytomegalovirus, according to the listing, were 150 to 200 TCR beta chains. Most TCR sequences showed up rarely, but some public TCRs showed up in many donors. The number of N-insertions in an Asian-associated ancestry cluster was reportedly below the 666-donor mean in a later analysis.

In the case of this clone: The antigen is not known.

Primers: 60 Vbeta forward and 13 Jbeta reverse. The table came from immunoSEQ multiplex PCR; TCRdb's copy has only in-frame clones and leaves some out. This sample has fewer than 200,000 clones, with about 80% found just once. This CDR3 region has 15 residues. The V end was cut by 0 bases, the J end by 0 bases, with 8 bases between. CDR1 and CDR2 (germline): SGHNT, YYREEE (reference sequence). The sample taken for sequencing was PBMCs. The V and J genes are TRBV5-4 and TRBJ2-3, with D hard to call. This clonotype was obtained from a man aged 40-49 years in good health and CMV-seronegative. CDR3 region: CASSLASSSTDTQYF. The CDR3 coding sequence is TGTGCCAGCAGCTTGGCTTCCTCTAGCACAGATACGCAGTATTTT.